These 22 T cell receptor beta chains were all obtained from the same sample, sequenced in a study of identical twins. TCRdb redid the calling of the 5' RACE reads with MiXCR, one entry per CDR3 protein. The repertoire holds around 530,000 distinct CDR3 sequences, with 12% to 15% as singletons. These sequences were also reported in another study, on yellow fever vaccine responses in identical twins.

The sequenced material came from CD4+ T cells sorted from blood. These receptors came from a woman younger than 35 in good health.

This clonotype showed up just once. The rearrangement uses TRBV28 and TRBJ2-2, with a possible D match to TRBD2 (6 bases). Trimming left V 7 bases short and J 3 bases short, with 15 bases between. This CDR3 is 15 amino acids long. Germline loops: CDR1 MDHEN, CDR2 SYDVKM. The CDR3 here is CASILSAGYTGELFF. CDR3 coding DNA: TGTGCCAGCATCTTAAGCGCGGGGTACACCGGGGAGCTGTTTTTT.

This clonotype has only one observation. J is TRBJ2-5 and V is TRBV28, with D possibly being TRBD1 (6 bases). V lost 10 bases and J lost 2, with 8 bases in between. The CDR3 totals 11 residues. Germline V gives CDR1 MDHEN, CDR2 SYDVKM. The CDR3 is CATDRQETQYF. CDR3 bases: TGTGCCACGGACAGACAAGAGACCCAGTACTTC.

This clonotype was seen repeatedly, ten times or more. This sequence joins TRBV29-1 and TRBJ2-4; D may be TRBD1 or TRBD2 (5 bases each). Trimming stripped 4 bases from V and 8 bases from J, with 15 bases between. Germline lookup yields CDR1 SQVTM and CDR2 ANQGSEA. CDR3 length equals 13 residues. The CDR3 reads CSVGQGAGDIQYF. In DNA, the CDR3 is TGCAGCGTTGGTCAGGGAGCCGGGGACATTCAGTACTTC.

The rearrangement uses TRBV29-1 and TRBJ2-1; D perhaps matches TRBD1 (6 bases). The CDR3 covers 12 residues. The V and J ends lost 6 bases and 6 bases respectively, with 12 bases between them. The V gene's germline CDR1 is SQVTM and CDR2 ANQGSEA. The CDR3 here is CSVDKDSNEQFF. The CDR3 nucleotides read TGCAGCGTAGACAAGGACAGCAATGAGCAGTTCTTC.

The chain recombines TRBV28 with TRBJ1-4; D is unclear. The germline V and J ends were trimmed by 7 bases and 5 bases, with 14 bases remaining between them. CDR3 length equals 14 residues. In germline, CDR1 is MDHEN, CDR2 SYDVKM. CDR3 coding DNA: TGTGCCAGCAATAAGGGTAGTCGGAATGAAAAACTGTTTTTT. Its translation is CASNKGSRNEKLFF.

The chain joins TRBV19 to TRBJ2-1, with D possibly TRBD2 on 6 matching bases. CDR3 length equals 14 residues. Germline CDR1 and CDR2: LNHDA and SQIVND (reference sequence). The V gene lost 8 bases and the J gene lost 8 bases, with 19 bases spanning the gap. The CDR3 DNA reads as TGTGCCAGTGGGGACCCGGGACTCTCCCATGAGCAGTTCTTC. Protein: CASGDPGLSHEQFF.

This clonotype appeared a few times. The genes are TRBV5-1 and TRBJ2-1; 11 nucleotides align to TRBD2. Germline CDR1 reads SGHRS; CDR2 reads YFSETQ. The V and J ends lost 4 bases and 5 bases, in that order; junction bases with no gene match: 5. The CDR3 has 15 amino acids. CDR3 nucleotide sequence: TGCGCCAGCAGCCTTAGCGGGAGGGAAAACAATGAGCAGTTCTTC. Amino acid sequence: CASSLSGRENNEQFF.

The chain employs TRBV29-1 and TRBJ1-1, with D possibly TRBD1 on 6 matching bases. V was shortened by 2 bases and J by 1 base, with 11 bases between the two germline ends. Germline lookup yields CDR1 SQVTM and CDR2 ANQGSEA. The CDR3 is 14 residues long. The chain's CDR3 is CSVEFGGGNTEAFF. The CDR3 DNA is TGCAGCGTTGAATTTGGGGGCGGGAACACTGAAGCTTTCTTT.

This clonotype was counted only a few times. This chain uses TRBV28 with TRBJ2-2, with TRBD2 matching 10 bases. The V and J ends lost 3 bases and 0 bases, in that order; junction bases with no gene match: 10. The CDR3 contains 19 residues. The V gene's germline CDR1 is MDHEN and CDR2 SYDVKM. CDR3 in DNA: TGTGCCAGCAGTTTGATCGTCTTCGGACTAGCGGCGAACACCGGGGAGCTGTTTTTT. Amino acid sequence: CASSLIVFGLAANTGELFF.

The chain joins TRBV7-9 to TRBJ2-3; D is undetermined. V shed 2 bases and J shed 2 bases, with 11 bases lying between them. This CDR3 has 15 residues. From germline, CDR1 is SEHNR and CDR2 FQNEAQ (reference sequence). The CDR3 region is CASSLFLTNTDTQYF. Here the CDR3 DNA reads TGTGCCAGCAGCTTATTCCTGACAAACACAGATACGCAGTATTTT. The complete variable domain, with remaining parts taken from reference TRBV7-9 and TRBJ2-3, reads DTGVSQNPRHKITKRGQNVTFRCDPISEHNRLYWYRQTLGQGPEFLTYFQNEAQLEKSRLLSDRFSAERPKGSFSTLEIQRTEQGDSAMYLCASSLFLTNTDTQYFGPGTRLTVL.

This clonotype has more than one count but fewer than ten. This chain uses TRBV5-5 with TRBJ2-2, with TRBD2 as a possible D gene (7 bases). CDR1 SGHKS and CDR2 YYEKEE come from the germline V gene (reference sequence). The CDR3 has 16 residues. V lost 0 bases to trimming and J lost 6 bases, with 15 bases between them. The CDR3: CASSLDLRGASGELFF. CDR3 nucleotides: TGTGCCAGCAGCTTGGATCTCCGGGGGGCGTCCGGGGAGCTGTTTTTT.

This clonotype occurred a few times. The CDR3 coding sequence is TGCAGTGCTCTTCCACCCCCACGAGGGATAGATACGCAGTATTTT. Translation: CSALPPPRGIDTQYF. V gene TRBV20-1 combines with J gene TRBJ2-3; D is possibly TRBD2 (5 bases). The CDR3 has 15 amino acids. V shed 5 bases and J shed 5 bases, with 20 bases lying between them. Germline CDR1 is DFQATT and CDR2 is SNEGSKA (reference sequence).

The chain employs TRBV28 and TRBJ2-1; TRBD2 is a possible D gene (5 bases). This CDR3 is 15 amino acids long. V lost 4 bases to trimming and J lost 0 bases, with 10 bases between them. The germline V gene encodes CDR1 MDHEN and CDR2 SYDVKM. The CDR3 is CASSWASNSYNEQFF. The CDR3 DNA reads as TGTGCCAGCAGTTGGGCTAGCAACTCCTACAATGAGCAGTTCTTC.

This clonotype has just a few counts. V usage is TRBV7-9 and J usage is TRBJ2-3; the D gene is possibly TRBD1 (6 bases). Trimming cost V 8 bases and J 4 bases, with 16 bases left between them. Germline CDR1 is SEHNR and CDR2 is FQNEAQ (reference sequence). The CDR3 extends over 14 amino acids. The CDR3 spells CASVSSAGADTQYF. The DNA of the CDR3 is TGTGCCAGCGTATCCTCGGCAGGGGCAGATACGCAGTATTTT.

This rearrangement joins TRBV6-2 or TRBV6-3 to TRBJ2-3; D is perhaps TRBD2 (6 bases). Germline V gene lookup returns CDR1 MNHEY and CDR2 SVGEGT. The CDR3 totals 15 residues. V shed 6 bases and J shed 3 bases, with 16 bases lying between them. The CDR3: CASSSRQTSTDTQYF. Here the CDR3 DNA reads TGTGCCAGCAGCTCCCGACAGACTAGTACAGATACGCAGTATTTT.

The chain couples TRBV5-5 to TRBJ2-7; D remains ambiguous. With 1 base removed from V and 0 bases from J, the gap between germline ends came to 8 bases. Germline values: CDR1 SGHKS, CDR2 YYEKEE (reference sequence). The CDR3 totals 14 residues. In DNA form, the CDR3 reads TGTGCCAGCAGCTTGCACGCCAGCTCCTACGAGCAGTACGTC. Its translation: CASSLHASSYEQYV.

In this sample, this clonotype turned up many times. The DNA of the CDR3 is TGCGCCAGCAGCTTCGCGGGAATGGCAGATACGCAGTATTTT. Its translation: CASSFAGMADTQYF. The J gene is TRBJ2-3, the V gene TRBV5-1, with D possibly being TRBD2 (6 bases). V was pared by 2 bases and J by 4 bases, with 11 bases between. The V gene's germline CDR1 is SGHRS and CDR2 YFSETQ. CDR3 length equals 14 residues. The whole variable domain, remainder taken from reference TRBV5-1 and TRBJ2-3, is KAGVTQTPRYLIKTRGQQVTLSCSPISGHRSVSWYQQTPGQGLQFLFEYFSETQRNKGNFPGRFSGRQFSNSRSEMNVSTLELGDSALYLCASSFAGMADTQYFGPGTRLTVL.

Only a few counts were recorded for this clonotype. The CDR3 DNA follows: TGCAGTGCTAGAGATTCCCAGGCGGGCCGTGTCGAGCAGTACTTC. Encoded protein: CSARDSQAGRVEQYF. The genes are TRBV20-1 and TRBJ2-7; tentatively, D is TRBD2 (5 bases). Germline CDR1 and CDR2: DFQATT and SNEGSKA (reference sequence). The CDR3 runs to 15 residues. V lost 0 bases and J lost 6, with 18 bases in between.

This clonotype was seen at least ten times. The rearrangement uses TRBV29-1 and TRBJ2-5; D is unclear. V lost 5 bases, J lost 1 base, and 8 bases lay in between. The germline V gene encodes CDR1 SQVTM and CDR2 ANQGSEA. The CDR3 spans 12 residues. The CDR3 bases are TGCAGCGTTTGGGCAGCCCAAGAGACCCAGTACTTC. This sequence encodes CSVWAAQETQYF.

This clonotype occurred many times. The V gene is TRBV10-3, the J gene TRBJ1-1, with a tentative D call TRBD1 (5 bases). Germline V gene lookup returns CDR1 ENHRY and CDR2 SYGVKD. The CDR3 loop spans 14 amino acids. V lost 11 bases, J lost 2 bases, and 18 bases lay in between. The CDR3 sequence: CASKRDRGNTEAFF. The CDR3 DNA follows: TGTGCCTCAAAGCGCGACCGGGGCAACACTGAAGCTTTCTTT.

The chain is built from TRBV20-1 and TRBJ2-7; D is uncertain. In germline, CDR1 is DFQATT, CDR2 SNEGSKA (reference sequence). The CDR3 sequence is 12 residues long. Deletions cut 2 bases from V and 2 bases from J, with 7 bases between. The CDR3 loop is CSARSRPYEQYF. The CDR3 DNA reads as TGCAGTGCTAGATCACGCCCCTACGAGCAGTACTTC.

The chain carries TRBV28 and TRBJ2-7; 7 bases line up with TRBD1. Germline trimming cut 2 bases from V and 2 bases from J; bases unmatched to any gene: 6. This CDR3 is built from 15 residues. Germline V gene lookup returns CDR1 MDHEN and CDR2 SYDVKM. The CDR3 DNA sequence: TGTGCCAGCAGTTTAGTGAGGGGGCCGACCTACGAGCAGTACTTC. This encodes CASSLVRGPTYEQYF. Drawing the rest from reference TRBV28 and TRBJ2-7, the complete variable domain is DVKVTQSSRYLVKRTGEKVFLECVQDMDHENMFWYRQDPGLGLRLIYFSYDVKMKEKGDIPEGYSVSREKKERFSLILESASTNQTSMYLCASSLVRGPTYEQYFGPGTRLTVT.